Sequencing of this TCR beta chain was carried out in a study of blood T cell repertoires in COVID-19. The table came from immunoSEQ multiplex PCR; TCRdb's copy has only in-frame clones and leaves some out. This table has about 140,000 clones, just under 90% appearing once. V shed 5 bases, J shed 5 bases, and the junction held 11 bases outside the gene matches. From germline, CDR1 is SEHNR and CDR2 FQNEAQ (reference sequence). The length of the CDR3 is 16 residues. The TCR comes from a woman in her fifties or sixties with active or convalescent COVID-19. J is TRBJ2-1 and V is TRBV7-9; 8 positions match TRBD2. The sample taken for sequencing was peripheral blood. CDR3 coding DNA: TGTGCCAGCAGCGTTCGTCCGGGACTAGGAAACAATGAGCAGTTCTTC. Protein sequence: CASSVRPGLGNNEQFF.